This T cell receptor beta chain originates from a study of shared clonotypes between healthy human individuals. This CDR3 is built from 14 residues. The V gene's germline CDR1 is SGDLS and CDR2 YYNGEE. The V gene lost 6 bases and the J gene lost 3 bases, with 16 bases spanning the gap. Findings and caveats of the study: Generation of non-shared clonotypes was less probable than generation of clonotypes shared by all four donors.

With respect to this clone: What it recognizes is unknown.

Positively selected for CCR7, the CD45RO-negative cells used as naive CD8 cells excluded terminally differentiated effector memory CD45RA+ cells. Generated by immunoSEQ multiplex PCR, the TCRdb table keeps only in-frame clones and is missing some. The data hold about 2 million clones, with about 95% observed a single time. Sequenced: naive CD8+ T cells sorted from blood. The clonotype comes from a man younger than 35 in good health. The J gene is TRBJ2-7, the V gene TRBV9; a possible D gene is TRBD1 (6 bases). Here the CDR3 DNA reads TGTGCCAGCATCTACAGGGCAAAGATCTACGAGCAGTACTTC. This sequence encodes CASIYRAKIYEQYF.